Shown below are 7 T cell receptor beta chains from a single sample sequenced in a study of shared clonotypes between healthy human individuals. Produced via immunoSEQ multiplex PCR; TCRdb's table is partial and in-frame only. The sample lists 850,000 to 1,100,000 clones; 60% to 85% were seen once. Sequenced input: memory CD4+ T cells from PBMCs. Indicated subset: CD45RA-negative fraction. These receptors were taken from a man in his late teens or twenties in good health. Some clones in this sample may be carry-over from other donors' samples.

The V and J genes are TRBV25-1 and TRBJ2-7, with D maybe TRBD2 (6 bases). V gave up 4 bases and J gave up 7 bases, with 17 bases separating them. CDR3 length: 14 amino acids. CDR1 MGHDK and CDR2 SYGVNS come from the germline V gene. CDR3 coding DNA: TGTGCCAGCAGTGGTTCGGGGGTAACTGGGGAGCAGTACTTC. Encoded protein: CASSGSGVTGEQYF.

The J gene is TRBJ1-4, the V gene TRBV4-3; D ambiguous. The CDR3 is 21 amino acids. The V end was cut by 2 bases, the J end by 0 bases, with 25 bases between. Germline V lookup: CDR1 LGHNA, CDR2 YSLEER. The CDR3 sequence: CASSQSVPGSFPLATNEKLFF. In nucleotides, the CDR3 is TGCGCCAGCAGCCAATCTGTGCCAGGCTCCTTCCCTCTTGCAACTAATGAAAAACTGTTTTTT.

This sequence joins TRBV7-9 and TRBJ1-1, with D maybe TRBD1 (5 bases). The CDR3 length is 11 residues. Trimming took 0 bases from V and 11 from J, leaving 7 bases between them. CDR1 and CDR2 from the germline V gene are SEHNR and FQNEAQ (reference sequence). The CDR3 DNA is TGTGCCAGCAGCTTAGCCAGGGACGCTTTCTTT. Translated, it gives CASSLARDAFF.

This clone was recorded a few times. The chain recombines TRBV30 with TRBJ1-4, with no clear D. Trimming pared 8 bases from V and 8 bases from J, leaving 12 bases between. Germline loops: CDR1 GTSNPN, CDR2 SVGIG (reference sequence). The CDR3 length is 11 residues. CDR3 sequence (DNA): TGTGCCGGGATGGACGGGGAAAAACTGTTTTTT. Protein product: CAGMDGEKLFF.

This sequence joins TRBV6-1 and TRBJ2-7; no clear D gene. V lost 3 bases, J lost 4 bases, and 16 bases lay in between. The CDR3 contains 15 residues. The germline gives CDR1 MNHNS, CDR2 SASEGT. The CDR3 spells CASSDNGRRTYEQYF. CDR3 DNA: TGTGCCAGCAGTGACAACGGAAGGAGAACTTACGAGCAGTACTTC.

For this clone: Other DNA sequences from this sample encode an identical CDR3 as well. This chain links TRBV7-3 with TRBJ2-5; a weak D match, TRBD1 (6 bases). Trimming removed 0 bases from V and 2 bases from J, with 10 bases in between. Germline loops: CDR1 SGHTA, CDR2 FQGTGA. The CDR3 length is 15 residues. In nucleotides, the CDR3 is TGTGCCAGCAGCTTAACCCGGGACACACAAGAGACCCAGTACTTC. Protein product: CASSLTRDTQETQYF.

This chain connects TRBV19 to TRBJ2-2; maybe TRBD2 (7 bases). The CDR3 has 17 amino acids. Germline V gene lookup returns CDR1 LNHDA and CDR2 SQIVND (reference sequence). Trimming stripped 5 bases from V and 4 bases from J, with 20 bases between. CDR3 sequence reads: CASSPLGRGGTTGELFF. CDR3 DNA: TGTGCCAGTAGTCCCCTTGGAAGGGGGGGGACCACCGGGGAGCTGTTTTTT.